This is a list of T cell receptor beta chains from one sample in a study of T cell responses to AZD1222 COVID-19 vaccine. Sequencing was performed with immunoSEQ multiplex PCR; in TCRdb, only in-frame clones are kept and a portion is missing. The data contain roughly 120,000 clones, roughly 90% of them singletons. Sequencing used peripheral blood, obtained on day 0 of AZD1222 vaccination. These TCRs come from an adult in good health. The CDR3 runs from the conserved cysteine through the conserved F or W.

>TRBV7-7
CASSPTGGPNEKLFF
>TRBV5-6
CASSRSTEAFF
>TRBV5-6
CASSFSTDEQFF
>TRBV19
CASSTGTRENEQFF
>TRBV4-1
CASSFHRVTNEKLFF
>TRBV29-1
CSAQVASYEQYF
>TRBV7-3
CASSLTVAGELFF
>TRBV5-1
CASSLKTSGGTDTQYF
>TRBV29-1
CSALTTDTQYF
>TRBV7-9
CASSSRGLQETQYF
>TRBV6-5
CASSYSTGQFIHF
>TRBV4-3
CASSQEGQFSYNEQFF
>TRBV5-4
CASSSAGEYQPQHF
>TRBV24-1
CATSGPGGNGYTF
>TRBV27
CASSQGARQPQHF
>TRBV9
CASSTRTGISGNTIYF